The 30 T cell receptor beta chains given below trace back to one sample, sequenced in a study of blood T cell repertoires in COVID-19. The assay was immunoSEQ multiplex PCR, and TCRdb's table has in-frame clones only and misses some. The sample carries around 300,000 clones, roughly 88% recorded once. The sample taken for sequencing was peripheral blood. The receptors come from a woman in her 50s with active or convalescent COVID-19.

The V call is TRBV30, the J call TRBJ1-1; tentative D call: TRBD1 (5 bases). The V end lost 0 bases, the J end lost 0 bases, and 14 bases lay between the germline ends. CDR1 and CDR2 (germline): GTSNPN, SVGIG (reference sequence). The CDR3 sequence is 16 residues long. The DNA of the CDR3 is TGTGCCTGGAGTGTAGAGGGACTGGCTTTGAACACTGAAGCTTTCTTT. It translates to CAWSVEGLALNTEAFF.

The chain links TRBV6-5 to TRBJ1-5; D is unclear. Germline values: CDR1 MNHEY, CDR2 SVGAGI. V lost 6 bases and J 0 bases, leaving 9 bases between the germline ends. There are 14 residues in the CDR3. CDR3 region: CASREIYSNQPQHF. The CDR3 coding sequence is TGTGCCAGCAGGGAGATCTATAGCAATCAGCCCCAGCATTTT.

The chain carries TRBV7-2 and TRBJ2-7; TRBD1 is a possible D gene (6 bases). The CDR3 extends over 14 amino acids. Germline loops: CDR1 SGHTA, CDR2 FQGNSA. V was clipped by 2 bases and J by 5 bases, with 13 bases between them. CDR3 in amino acids: CASSLSLGAHEQYF. In nucleotides, the CDR3 is TGTGCCAGCAGCTTATCCCTGGGGGCGCACGAGCAGTACTTC.

This chain connects TRBV6-2 or TRBV6-3 to TRBJ2-2; 7 bases line up with TRBD2. Unmatched junction bases numbered 7, after V lost 3 bases and J lost 0 bases. CDR3 length: 17 residues. Germline V gene lookup returns CDR1 MNHEY and CDR2 SVGEGT. The DNA of the CDR3 is TGTGCCAGCAGTTATTTACTAGCGCAAACGAACACCGGGGAGCTGTTTTTT. Protein product: CASSYLLAQTNTGELFF.

The chain carries TRBV10-3 and TRBJ1-1; possible D gene TRBD1, 5 bases. The V and J ends lost 9 bases and 1 base respectively, with 21 bases between them. Per the germline V gene, CDR1 is ENHRY and CDR2 is SYGVKD. The CDR3 consists of 16 residues. For the CDR3, the DNA is TGTGCCATAAGGGTGACTCGGGGGGAAGCGAACACTGAAGCTTTCTTT. This gives the protein CAIRVTRGEANTEAFF.

CDR3 sequence: CASSGAEAGRTGELFF. Written as DNA, the CDR3 is TGTGCCAGCAGTGGAGCGGAAGCAGGGCGCACCGGGGAGCTGTTTTTT. This chain connects TRBV6-1 to TRBJ2-2; D assignment may be TRBD1 or TRBD2 (5 bases each). CDR3 size: 16 residues. From germline, CDR1 is MNHNS and CDR2 SASEGT. V was trimmed by 4 bases and J by 4 bases, leaving 16 bases between them.

The J gene is TRBJ2-7, the V gene TRBV4-2, with 13 bases lining up with TRBD2. This CDR3 has 17 amino acids. Trimming at V came to 3 bases and at J to 5 bases, leaving 10 bases not matched to a gene. Germline values: CDR1 LGHNA, CDR2 YNFKEQ. The CDR3 is CASSQRLAGGGNHEQYF. The CDR3 nucleotides are TGTGCCAGCAGCCAGCGACTAGCGGGAGGAGGGAACCACGAGCAGTACTTC.

The chain links TRBV2 to TRBJ2-1; D is undetermined. CDR1 and CDR2 (germline): SNHLY, FYNNEI. The CDR3 has 14 amino acids. Trimming stripped 6 bases from V and 0 bases from J, with 9 bases between. CDR3 sequence: CASSQTRSYNEQFF. In nucleotides, the CDR3 is TGTGCCAGCAGCCAAACACGCTCCTACAATGAGCAGTTCTTC.

The chain employs TRBV18 and TRBJ1-2; D perhaps matches TRBD1 (6 bases). With 1 base removed from V and 0 bases from J, the gap between germline ends came to 18 bases. CDR1 and CDR2 from the germline V gene are KGHSH and LQKENI. The CDR3 has 18 residues. The CDR3 loop is CASSPQQPQGPTNYGYTF. The CDR3 bases are TGTGCCAGCTCACCACAGCAGCCACAGGGTCCTACTAACTATGGCTACACCTTC. Complete variable domain (other parts from reference TRBV18 and TRBJ1-2): NAGVMQNPRHLVRRRGQEARLRCSPMKGHSHVYWYRQLPEEGLKFMVYLQKENIIDESGMPKERFSAEFPKEGPSILRIQQVVRGDSAAYFCASSPQQPQGPTNYGYTFGSGTRLTVV.

The chain recombines TRBV4-3 with TRBJ2-1; 7 bases map to TRBD2. CDR3 length: 15 residues. CDR1 and CDR2 from the germline V gene are LGHNA and YSLEER. V shed 1 base and J 7 bases; nucleotides not matched to a gene: 7. CDR3 residues: CASSQVGAGVNEQFF. The CDR3 DNA is TGCGCCAGCAGCCAAGTCGGCGCGGGGGTAAATGAGCAGTTCTTC.

The chain combines TRBV7-9 with TRBJ1-2; D unclear. Germline V gives CDR1 SEHNR, CDR2 FQNEAQ (reference sequence). V was clipped by 0 bases and J by 4 bases, with 9 bases between them. CDR3 length: 14 amino acids. The CDR3 coding sequence is TGTGCCAGCAGCTTAGCGGCAGACACCTATGGCTACACCTTC. Its translation: CASSLAADTYGYTF.

Only one count was recorded for this clone. The chain employs TRBV5-1 and TRBJ2-7, with D perhaps matching TRBD2 (5 bases). The V end lost 4 bases, the J end lost 5 bases, and 16 bases lay between the germline ends. The CDR3 spans 14 residues. The germline V gene has CDR1 SGHRS and CDR2 YFSETQ. The CDR3 region has the DNA TGCGCCAGCAGCCTTGGACGGGATCGCGACGAGCAGTACTTC. Encoded protein: CASSLGRDRDEQYF.

Note on this clone: One end of the junction fails to match germline, which may point to a read error. CDR3 DNA: TGTGCCAGCAGCGAAGGTTCAGGACACCGCGGAGTTGTCTTC. It codes for CASSEGSGHRGVVF. This sequence joins TRBV7-6 and TRBJ2-7, with D tentatively TRBD1 (5 bases). Germline CDR1 and CDR2: SGHVS and FNYEAQ. The CDR3 runs 14 residues.

The chain uses TRBV2 and TRBJ2-3, with 10 bases aligning to TRBD2. The V gene end was trimmed by 4 bases and the J gene end by 0 bases; junction bases not matched to a gene: 10. The CDR3 runs to 18 residues. Germline V gives CDR1 SNHLY, CDR2 FYNNEI. The CDR3 DNA follows: TGTGCCAGCAGTGGATCGACCGGGACTAGCGCTAGCACAGATACGCAGTATTTT. Amino acid sequence: CASSGSTGTSASTDTQYF.

The chain combines TRBV5-1 with TRBJ2-7; D is undetermined. CDR1 and CDR2 from the germline V gene are SGHRS and YFSETQ. V lost 0 bases and J 5 bases, leaving 15 bases between the germline ends. CDR3 size: 15 residues. The CDR3 is CASSLGVVSSHEQYF. The CDR3 DNA follows: TGCGCCAGCAGCTTGGGGGTCGTTTCTAGTCACGAGCAGTACTTC.

The CDR3: CASSSPRDWWDKNTEAFF. The CDR3 coding sequence is TGTGCCAGCAGTTCCCCCCGGGACTGGTGGGATAAGAACACTGAAGCTTTCTTT. The chain recombines TRBV28 with TRBJ1-1, with D possibly being TRBD1 (5 bases). V lost 4 bases and J 1 base, leaving 22 bases between the germline ends. CDR3 length: 18 residues. Germline-derived CDR1 and CDR2 are MDHEN and SYDVKM. Full variable domain (missing parts from reference TRBV28 and TRBJ1-1): DVKVTQSSRYLVKRTGEKVFLECVQDMDHENMFWYRQDPGLGLRLIYFSYDVKMKEKGDIPEGYSVSREKKERFSLILESASTNQTSMYLCASSSPRDWWDKNTEAFFGQGTRLTVV.

The gene calls are TRBV28 and TRBJ1-6; 9 bases line up with TRBD1. Trimming removed 3 bases from V and 6 bases from J; junction bases left unmatched: 6. Per germline, CDR1 MDHEN and CDR2 SYDVKM. The CDR3 length is 16 residues. For the CDR3, the DNA is TGTGCCAGCAGTTTGGGCTGGGGACAGGGTAATTCACCCCTCCACTTT. Protein product: CASSLGWGQGNSPLHF.

The chain is built from TRBV27 and TRBJ1-2; 8 bases are shared with TRBD1. This CDR3 is built from 18 residues. V shed 5 bases and J 0 bases; nucleotides not matched to a gene: 14. Germline V gives CDR1 MNHEY, CDR2 SMNVEV (reference sequence). CDR3 loop: CASSPSGTGPIANYGYTF. CDR3 sequence (DNA): TGTGCCAGCAGTCCGAGCGGGACAGGACCTATAGCTAACTATGGCTACACCTTC.

The chain employs TRBV28 and TRBJ1-1; D is unresolved. The length of the CDR3 is 13 residues. Germline loops: CDR1 MDHEN, CDR2 SYDVKM. Trimming pared 10 bases from V and 1 base from J, leaving 13 bases between. CDR3 nucleotide sequence: TGTGCCACCGCAGAGGAAGAGAACACTGAAGCTTTCTTT. As protein: CATAEEENTEAFF.

J is TRBJ1-2 and V is TRBV2, with no clear D. There are 13 residues in the CDR3. The germline gives CDR1 SNHLY, CDR2 FYNNEI. V dropped 4 bases and J dropped 8 bases, with 14 bases sitting between them. CDR3 sequence: CASSVLKEKGYTF. The DNA of the CDR3 is TGTGCCAGCAGTGTTCTCAAGGAGAAGGGCTACACCTTC.

In DNA, the CDR3 is TGTGCCTGGAGTGAAAACACGAACACTGAAGCTTTCTTT. It encodes CAWSENTNTEAFF. The chain recombines TRBV30 with TRBJ1-1; no clear D. V was clipped by 1 base and J by 1 base, with 7 bases between them. This CDR3 contains 13 residues. Germline CDR1 and CDR2: GTSNPN and SVGIG (reference sequence).

The V gene is TRBV11-2, the J gene TRBJ1-3; TRBD1 might be the D (5 bases). The germline V gene has CDR1 SGHAT and CDR2 FQNNGV. The CDR3 sequence is 15 residues long. Trimming took off 1 base at V and 2 bases at J, with 9 bases between the two ends. CDR3 bases: TGTGCCAGCAGCTTAGGCGGGGGGACTGGAAACACCATATATTTT. Translating it yields CASSLGGGTGNTIYF.

This rearrangement joins TRBV5-1 to TRBJ2-7, with D perhaps TRBD2 (5 bases). CDR1 and CDR2 from the germline V gene are SGHRS and YFSETQ. Trimming left V 1 base short and J 0 bases short, with 17 bases between. The CDR3 totals 17 residues. The CDR3 nucleotides are TGCGCCAGCAGCTTGATAGGCGGGCAGACGAGCTCCTACGAGCAGTACTTC. This encodes CASSLIGGQTSSYEQYF.

The chain employs TRBV7-3 and TRBJ2-3; 7 bases map to TRBD1. Trimming at V came to 5 bases and at J to 3 bases, leaving 8 bases not matched to a gene. The CDR3 covers 15 residues. CDR1 is SGHTA and CDR2 is FQGTGA in the germline V gene. Here the CDR3 reads CASSPYGTVTDTQYF. The CDR3 DNA is TGTGCCAGCAGCCCCTACGGGACAGTGACAGATACGCAGTATTTT.

J is TRBJ1-2 and V is TRBV19; D gene ambiguous. V gave up 4 bases and J gave up 0 bases, with 6 bases separating them. Germline values: CDR1 LNHDA, CDR2 SQIVND (reference sequence). This CDR3 has 13 amino acids. The CDR3 nucleotides are TGTGCCAGTAGTAGAGACGCTAACTATGGCTACACCTTC. Protein sequence: CASSRDANYGYTF.

The chain couples TRBV19 to TRBJ2-7, with TRBD1 identical over 10 bases. This CDR3 spans 15 amino acids. J gave up 3 bases and V 5 bases, and 7 bases lay outside the gene matches. Germline V gene lookup returns CDR1 LNHDA and CDR2 SQIVND (reference sequence). The CDR3 protein is CASSEIRDRGYEQYF. The DNA for the CDR3 is TGTGCCAGTAGTGAAATCCGGGACAGGGGCTACGAGCAGTACTTC.

The chain carries TRBV7-8 and TRBJ1-5; D is unclear. The germline V and J ends were trimmed by 2 bases and 5 bases, with 7 bases remaining between them. The CDR3 is made up of 13 amino acids. The V gene's germline CDR1 is SGHVS and CDR2 FQNEAQ. Here the CDR3 reads CASSLSEDQPQHF. Here the CDR3 DNA reads TGTGCCAGCAGCTTATCGGAGGATCAGCCCCAGCATTTT.

The J gene is TRBJ1-5, the V gene TRBV9; TRBD1 matches at 8 bases. From germline, CDR1 is SGDLS and CDR2 YYNGEE. Unmatched junction bases numbered 10, after V lost 4 bases and J lost 4 bases. CDR3 size: 16 residues. The CDR3 nucleotides are TGTGCCAGCAGCCCGGGGACAGGCGCCCTAAATCAGCCCCAGCATTTT. The encoded protein is CASSPGTGALNQPQHF.

The chain carries TRBV28 and TRBJ2-3; 9 bases fit TRBD2. The CDR3 spans 13 residues. V lost 5 bases to trimming and J lost 6 bases; unmatched junction nucleotides: 3. Per the germline V gene, CDR1 is MDHEN and CDR2 is SYDVKM. CDR3 sequence (DNA): TGTGCCAGCAGTGCGGGGGGGCTGGATACGCAGTATTTT. Protein sequence: CASSAGGLDTQYF.

V gene TRBV12-5 combines with J gene TRBJ1-3, with D perhaps TRBD1 (5 bases). The CDR3 consists of 14 residues. Deletions cut 0 bases from V and 6 bases from J, with 9 bases between. Germline V lookup: CDR1 LGHNT, CDR2 FRNRAP. The CDR3 DNA reads TGTGCTAGTGGTTTGGTCGGGGGTGAAAACACCATATATTTT. Protein sequence: CASGLVGGENTIYF. The full variable domain, its missing parts supplied by reference TRBV12-5 and TRBJ1-3, is DARVTQTPRHKVTEMGQEVTMRCQPILGHNTVFWYRQTMMQGLELLAYFRNRAPLDDSGMPKDRFSAEMPDATLATLKIQPSEPRDSAVYFCASGLVGGENTIYFGEGSWLTVV.